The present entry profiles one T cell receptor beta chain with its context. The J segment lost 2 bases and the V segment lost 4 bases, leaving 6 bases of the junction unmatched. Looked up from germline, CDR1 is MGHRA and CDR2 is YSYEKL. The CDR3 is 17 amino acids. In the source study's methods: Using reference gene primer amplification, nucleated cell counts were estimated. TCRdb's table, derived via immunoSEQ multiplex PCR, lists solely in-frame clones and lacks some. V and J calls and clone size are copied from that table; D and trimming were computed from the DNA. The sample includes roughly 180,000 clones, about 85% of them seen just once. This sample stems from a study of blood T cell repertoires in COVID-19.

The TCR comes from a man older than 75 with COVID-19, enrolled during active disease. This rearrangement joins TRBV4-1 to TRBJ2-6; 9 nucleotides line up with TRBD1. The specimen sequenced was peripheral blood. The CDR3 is CASSPDRGVPGANVLTF. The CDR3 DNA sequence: TGCGCCAGCAGCCCCGACAGGGGGGTCCCTGGGGCCAACGTCCTGACTTTC.